This T cell receptor beta chain was found in a study of Graves' ophthalmopathy and Graves' hyperthyroidism. Notes on the study in general: A 13-signature model separated ophthalmopathy from stable hyperthyroidism, about 90% sensitivity, 65% to 82% specificity.

As diagnostic evidence, clinical symptoms, serum thyroxine, TRAb, thyroid ultrasound and orbital computed tomography were relied upon. Remarks on this clonotype: Its target is not known. This may be a read error: a much more frequent sequence differs by one nucleotide.

The CDR3 runs to 13 residues. The germline gives CDR1 WSHSY, CDR2 SAAADI. The authors amplified TCR beta CDR3 regions from RNA transcripts. HTBI-primed RT-PCR formed the first round, and a multiplex PCR formed the second. TCRdb ran MiXCR on the multiplex PCR reads and lists one entry per CDR3 protein. This table has roughly 700,000 distinct CDR3 sequences, roughly 41% appearing once. The V call is TRBV10-2, the J call TRBJ1-1; tentatively, D is TRBD1 (5 bases). This sequence originates from an adult man with Graves' ophthalmopathy. The specimen was peripheral blood. The CDR3 DNA sequence: TGCGCCAGCAAGACAGCGACGAACACTGAAGCTCTCTTT. Encoded protein: CASKTATNTEALF.